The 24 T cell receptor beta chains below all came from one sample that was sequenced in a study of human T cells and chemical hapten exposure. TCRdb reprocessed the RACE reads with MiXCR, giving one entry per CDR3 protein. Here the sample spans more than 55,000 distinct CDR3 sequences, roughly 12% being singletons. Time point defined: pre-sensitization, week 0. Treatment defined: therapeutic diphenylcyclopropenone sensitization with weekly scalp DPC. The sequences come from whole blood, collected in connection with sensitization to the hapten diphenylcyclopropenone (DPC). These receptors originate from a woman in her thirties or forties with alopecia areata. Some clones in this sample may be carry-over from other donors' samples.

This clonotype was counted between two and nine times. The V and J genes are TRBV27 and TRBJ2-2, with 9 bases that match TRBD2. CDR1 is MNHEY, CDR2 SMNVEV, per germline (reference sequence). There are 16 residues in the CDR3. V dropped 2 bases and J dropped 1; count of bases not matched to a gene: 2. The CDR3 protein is CASSLALAGNTGELFF. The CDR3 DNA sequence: TGTGCCAGCAGTTTAGCACTAGCGGGGAACACCGGGGAGCTGTTTTTT.

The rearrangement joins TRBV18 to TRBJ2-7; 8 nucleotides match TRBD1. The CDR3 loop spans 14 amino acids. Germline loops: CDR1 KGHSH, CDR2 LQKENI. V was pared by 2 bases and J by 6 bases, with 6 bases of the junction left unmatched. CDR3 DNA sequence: TGTGCCAGCTCACCAACGGACAGGGAATCCGAGCAGTACTTC. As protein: CASSPTDRESEQYF.

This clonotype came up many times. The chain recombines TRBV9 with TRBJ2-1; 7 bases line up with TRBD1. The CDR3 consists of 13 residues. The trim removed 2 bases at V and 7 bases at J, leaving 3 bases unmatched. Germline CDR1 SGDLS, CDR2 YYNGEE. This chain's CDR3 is CASSVSQGNEQFF. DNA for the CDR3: TGTGCCAGCAGCGTCTCACAGGGGAATGAGCAGTTCTTC. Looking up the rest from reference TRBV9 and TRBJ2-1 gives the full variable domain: DSGVTQTPKHLITATGQRVTLRCSPRSGDLSVYWYQQSLDQGLQFLIQYYNGEERAKGNILERFSAQQFPDLHSELNLSSLELGDSALYFCASSVSQGNEQFFGPGTRLTVL.

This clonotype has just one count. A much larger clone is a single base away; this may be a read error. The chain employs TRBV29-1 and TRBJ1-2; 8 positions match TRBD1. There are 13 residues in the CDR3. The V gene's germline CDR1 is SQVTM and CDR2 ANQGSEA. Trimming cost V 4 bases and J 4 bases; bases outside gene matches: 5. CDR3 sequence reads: CSVAQGTGYGYTF. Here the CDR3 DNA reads TGCAGCGTTGCACAGGGGACAGGCTATGGCTACACCTTC.

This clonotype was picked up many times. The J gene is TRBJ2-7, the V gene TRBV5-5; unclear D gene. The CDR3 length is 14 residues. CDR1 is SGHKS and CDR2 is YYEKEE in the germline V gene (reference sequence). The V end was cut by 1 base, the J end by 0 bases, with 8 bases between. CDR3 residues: CASSLIGYSYEQYF. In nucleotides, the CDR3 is TGTGCCAGCAGCTTGATAGGATACTCCTACGAGCAGTACTTC.

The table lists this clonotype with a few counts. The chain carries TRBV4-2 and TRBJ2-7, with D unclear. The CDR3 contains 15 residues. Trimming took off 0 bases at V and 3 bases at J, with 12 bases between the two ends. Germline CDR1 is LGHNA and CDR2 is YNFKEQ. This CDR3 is CASSQERASFYEQYF. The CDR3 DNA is TGTGCCAGCAGCCAAGAACGGGCCAGCTTCTACGAGCAGTACTTC.

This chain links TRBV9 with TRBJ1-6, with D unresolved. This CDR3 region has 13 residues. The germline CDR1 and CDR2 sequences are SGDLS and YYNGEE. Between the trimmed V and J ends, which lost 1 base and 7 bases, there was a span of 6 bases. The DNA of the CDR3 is TGTGCCAGCAGCGTAAAAGGGAATTCACCCCTCCACTTT. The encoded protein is CASSVKGNSPLHF.

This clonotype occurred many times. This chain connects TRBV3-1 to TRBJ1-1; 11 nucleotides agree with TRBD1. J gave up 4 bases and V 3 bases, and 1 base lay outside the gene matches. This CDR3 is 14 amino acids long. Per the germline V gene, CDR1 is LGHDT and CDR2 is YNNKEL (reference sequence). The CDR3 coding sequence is TGTGCCAGCAGCCAGGGGACAGGGGGCACTGAAGCTTTCTTT. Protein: CASSQGTGGTEAFF.

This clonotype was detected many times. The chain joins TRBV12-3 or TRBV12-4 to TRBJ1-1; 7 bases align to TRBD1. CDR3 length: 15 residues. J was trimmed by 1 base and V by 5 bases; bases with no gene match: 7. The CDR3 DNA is TGTGCCAGCAGTCCCTGGGACAGTAGGAACACTGAAGCTTTCTTT. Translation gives CASSPWDSRNTEAFF.

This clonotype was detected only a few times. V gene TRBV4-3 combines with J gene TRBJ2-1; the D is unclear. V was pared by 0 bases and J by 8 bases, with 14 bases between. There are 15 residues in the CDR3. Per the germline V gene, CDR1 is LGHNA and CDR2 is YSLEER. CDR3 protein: CASSQDYGIRDEQFF. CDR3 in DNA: TGCGCCAGCAGCCAAGATTATGGGATTAGGGATGAGCAGTTCTTC.

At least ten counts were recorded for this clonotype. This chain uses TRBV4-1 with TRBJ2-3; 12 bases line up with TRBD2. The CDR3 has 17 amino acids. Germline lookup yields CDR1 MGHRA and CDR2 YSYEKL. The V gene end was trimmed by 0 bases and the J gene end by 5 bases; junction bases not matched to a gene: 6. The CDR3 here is CASSQDGPSGREDTQYF. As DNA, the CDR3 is TGCGCCAGCAGCCAAGATGGGCCTAGCGGGAGGGAAGATACGCAGTATTTT.

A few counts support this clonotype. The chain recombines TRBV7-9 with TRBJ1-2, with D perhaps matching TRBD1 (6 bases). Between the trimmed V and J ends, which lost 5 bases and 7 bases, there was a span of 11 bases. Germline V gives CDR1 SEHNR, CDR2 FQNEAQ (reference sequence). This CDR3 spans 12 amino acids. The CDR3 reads CASSPDRPGYTF. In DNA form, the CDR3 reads TGTGCCAGCAGCCCCGACAGGCCTGGCTACACCTTC. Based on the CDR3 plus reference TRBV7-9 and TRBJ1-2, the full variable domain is DTGVSQNPRHKITKRGQNVTFRCDPISEHNRLYWYRQTLGQGPEFLTYFQNEAQLEKSRLLSDRFSAERPKGSFSTLEIQRTEQGDSAMYLCASSPDRPGYTFGSGTRLTVV.

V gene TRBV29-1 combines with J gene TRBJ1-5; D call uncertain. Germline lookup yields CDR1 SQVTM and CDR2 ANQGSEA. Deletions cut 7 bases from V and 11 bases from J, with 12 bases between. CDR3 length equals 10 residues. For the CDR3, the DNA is TGCAGCGCTCACCCCCCTACCCAGCATTTT. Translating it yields CSAHPPTQHF.

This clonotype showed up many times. CDR3 sequence (DNA): TGCAGTGTGGACAGGGGGCTTCAGCCCCAGCATTTT. Protein: CSVDRGLQPQHF. V gene TRBV20-1 combines with J gene TRBJ1-5, with 11 bases aligning to TRBD1. CDR1 and CDR2 (germline): DFQATT, SNEGSKA (reference sequence). The trim removed 7 bases at V and 6 bases at J, leaving 2 bases unmatched. The CDR3 has 12 residues.

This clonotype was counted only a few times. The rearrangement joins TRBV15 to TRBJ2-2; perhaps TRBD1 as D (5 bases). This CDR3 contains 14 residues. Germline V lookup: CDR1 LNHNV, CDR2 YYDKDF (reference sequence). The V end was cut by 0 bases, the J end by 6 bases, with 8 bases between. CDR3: CATSRDRVPGELFF. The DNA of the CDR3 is TGTGCCACCAGCAGAGACAGGGTCCCCGGGGAGCTGTTTTTT.

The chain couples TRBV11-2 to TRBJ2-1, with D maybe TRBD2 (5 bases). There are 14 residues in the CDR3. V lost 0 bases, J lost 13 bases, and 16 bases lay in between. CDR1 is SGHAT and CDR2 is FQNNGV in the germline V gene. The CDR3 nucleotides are TGTGCCAGCAGCTTAGATCTCCCGGGATCCCACCAGTTCTTC. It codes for CASSLDLPGSHQFF.

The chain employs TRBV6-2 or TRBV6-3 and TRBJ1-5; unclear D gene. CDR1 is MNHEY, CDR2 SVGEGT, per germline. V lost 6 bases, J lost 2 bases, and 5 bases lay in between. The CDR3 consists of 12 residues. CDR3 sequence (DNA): TGTGCCAGCAGGGGTGGCAATCAGCCCCAGCATTTT. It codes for CASRGGNQPQHF.

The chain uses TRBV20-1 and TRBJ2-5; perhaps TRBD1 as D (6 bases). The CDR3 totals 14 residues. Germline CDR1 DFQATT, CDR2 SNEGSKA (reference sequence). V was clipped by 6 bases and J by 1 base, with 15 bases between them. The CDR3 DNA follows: TGCAGTGCCAAAGATCTGGACAGCCAAGAGACCCAGTACTTC. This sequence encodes CSAKDLDSQETQYF.

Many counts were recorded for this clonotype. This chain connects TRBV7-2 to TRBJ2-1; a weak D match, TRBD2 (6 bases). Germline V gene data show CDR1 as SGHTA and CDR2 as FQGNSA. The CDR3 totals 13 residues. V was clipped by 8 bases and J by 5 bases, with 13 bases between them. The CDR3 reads CASEEGANNEQFF. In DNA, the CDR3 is TGTGCCAGCGAGGAGGGAGCTAACAATGAGCAGTTCTTC.

Here the CDR3 reads CSAPLTANTGELFF. DNA of the CDR3: TGCAGTGCTCCCCTGACTGCGAACACCGGGGAGCTGTTTTTT. J is TRBJ2-2 and V is TRBV20-1; D is unclear. CDR1 DFQATT and CDR2 SNEGSKA come from the germline V gene (reference sequence). The CDR3 is 14 residues long. V was shortened by 5 bases and J by 0 bases, with 10 bases between the two germline ends.

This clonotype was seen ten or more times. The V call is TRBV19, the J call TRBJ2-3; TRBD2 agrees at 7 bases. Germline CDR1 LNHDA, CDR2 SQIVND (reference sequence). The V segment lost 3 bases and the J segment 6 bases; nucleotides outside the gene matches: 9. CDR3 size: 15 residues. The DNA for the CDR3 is TGTGCCAGTAGTATGGTAAGCGGGGCAGCCGATACGCAGTATTTT. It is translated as CASSMVSGAADTQYF.

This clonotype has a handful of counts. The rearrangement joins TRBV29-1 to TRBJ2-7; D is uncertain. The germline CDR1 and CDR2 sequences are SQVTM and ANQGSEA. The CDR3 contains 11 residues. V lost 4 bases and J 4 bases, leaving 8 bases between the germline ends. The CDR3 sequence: CSVVGPYEQYF. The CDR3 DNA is TGCAGCGTTGTAGGGCCTTACGAGCAGTACTTC.

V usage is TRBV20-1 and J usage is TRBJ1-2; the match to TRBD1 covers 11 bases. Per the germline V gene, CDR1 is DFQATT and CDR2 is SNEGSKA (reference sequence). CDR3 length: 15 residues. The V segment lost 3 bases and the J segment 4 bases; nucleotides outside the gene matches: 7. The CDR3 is CSARRTGGEVYGYTF. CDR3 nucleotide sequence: TGCAGTGCTAGGAGGACAGGGGGCGAAGTCTATGGCTACACCTTC.

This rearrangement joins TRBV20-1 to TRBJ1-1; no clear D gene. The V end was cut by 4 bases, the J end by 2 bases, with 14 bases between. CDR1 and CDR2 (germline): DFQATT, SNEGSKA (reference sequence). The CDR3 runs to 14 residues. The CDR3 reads CSATADNLNTEAFF. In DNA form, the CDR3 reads TGCAGTGCTACAGCCGACAACCTTAACACTGAAGCTTTCTTT.